Presented here are 9 T cell receptor beta chains from one specimen sequenced in a study of T-cell reconstitution after alpha-beta-depleted transplantation in children. TCRbeta library construction was performed incorporating unique molecular identifiers. A single record per CDR3 protein comes from TCRdb applying MiXCR to the PCR reads. Among 300,000 to 400,000 distinct CDR3 sequences listed, about an eighth were seen once. Sequencing was performed on PBMCs, taken from the stem cell graft. The origin of the receptors is a human donor who donated a stem cell graft to a child with Fanconi anemia.

The chain links TRBV10-3 to TRBJ1-5, with D uncertain. CDR1 and CDR2 from the germline V gene are ENHRY and SYGVKD. Trimming pared 10 bases from V and 9 bases from J, leaving 19 bases between. The CDR3 runs to 13 residues. The CDR3 is CATRWKGEGPQHF. The CDR3, as DNA: TGTGCCACCCGGTGGAAGGGAGAAGGGCCCCAGCATTTT.

This clonotype was seen many times. This chain joins TRBV6-2 or TRBV6-3 and TRBJ2-3, with a tentative D call TRBD2 (6 bases). Trimming took off 6 bases at V and 2 bases at J, with 12 bases between the two ends. The CDR3 sequence is 14 residues long. CDR1 is MNHEY, CDR2 SVGEGT, per germline. The CDR3 loop is CASREEGLTDTQYF. CDR3 coding DNA: TGTGCCAGCAGGGAGGAGGGCCTCACAGATACGCAGTATTTT.

The chain is built from TRBV7-2 and TRBJ1-4; 7 bases match TRBD1. CDR3 length: 15 amino acids. The junction had 0 bases not matched to a gene; V was cut back by 2 bases and J by 0 bases. CDR1 and CDR2 from the germline V gene are SGHTA and FQGNSA. The CDR3 reads CASSLQGATNEKLFF. CDR3 bases: TGTGCCAGCAGCTTACAGGGGGCAACTAATGAAAAACTGTTTTTT.

The chain combines TRBV25-1 with TRBJ2-1, with 8 bases fitting TRBD1. Per the germline V gene, CDR1 is MGHDK and CDR2 is SYGVNS. This CDR3 comprises 16 residues. The V segment lost 2 bases and the J segment 7 bases; nucleotides outside the gene matches: 10. CDR3 in amino acids: CASSEPTGVNLNEQFF. The CDR3 coding sequence is TGTGCCAGCAGTGAACCGACAGGGGTGAATTTAAATGAGCAGTTCTTC.

The rearrangement links TRBV20-1 to TRBJ1-4; D is unresolved. Germline V gene data show CDR1 as DFQATT and CDR2 as SNEGSKA (reference sequence). V was trimmed by 4 bases and J by 8 bases, leaving 11 bases between them. The CDR3 is made up of 12 amino acids. CDR3 in amino acids: CSATSPGEKLFF. The CDR3 DNA sequence: TGCAGTGCTACCTCTCCTGGGGAAAAACTGTTTTTT.

This clonotype was recorded a few times. V usage is TRBV6-5 and J usage is TRBJ2-3, with D possibly TRBD1 on 5 matching bases. The CDR3 covers 15 residues. CDR1 is MNHEY, CDR2 SVGAGI, per germline. V was trimmed by 2 bases and J by 6 bases, leaving 15 bases between them. The CDR3 region has the DNA TGTGCCAGCAGTTACCCTCAGGCAGGGTTGGATACGCAGTATTTT. As protein: CASSYPQAGLDTQYF.

The CDR3 DNA follows: TGTGCCAGCAGCCCGTCGGGGTTGCCCTCGGGAACCGGGGAGCTGTTTTTT. Encoded protein: CASSPSGLPSGTGELFF. The chain is built from TRBV7-2 and TRBJ2-2; a possible D gene is TRBD2 (5 bases). Germline CDR1 and CDR2: SGHTA and FQGNSA. The ends were cut back, 5 bases at V and 5 bases at J, with 21 bases in the middle. The CDR3 is made up of 17 amino acids.

This clonotype has just a few counts. The gene calls are TRBV20-1 and TRBJ2-5; perhaps TRBD2 as D (6 bases). Per germline, CDR1 DFQATT and CDR2 SNEGSKA (reference sequence). There are 14 residues in the CDR3. Trimming took 6 bases from V and 2 from J, leaving 16 bases between them. CDR3 DNA sequence: TGCAGTGCAACCCCCCTGCGGGGACAAGAGACCCAGTACTTC. This gives the protein CSATPLRGQETQYF.

Many counts were recorded for this clonotype. This chain connects TRBV6-6 to TRBJ2-7; maybe TRBD2 (6 bases). V was pared by 10 bases and J by 5 bases, with 15 bases between. Germline lookup yields CDR1 MNHNY and CDR2 SVGAGI (reference sequence). The CDR3 totals 12 residues. Written as DNA, the CDR3 is TGTGCCACCCAGATGGGGGGAAACGAGCAGTACTTC. It specifies CATQMGGNEQYF.